The source of this T cell receptor beta chain is a study of CD8 T cells in Susac syndrome. An input of about 0.5 to 1 ug of RNA was subjected to reverse transcription using random hexamers. TCRdb processed the immunoSEQ multiplex PCR reads anew with MiXCR; each CDR3 protein has one entry. The sample yields 130,000 to 150,000 distinct CDR3 sequences, approximately 94% seen once. This CDR3 contains 14 residues. V was pared by 3 bases and J by 2 bases, with 11 bases between. Germline CDR1 LNHNV, CDR2 YYDKDF (reference sequence). The sequenced target, TCR beta, came from blood CD8+ and CD4+ T cells. The receptor's source is a human donor with Susac syndrome. The sequencing input was CD4+ T cells from PBMCs. This chain links TRBV15 with TRBJ2-7, with D possibly being TRBD2 (6 bases). For the CDR3, the DNA is TGTGCCACCAGCAGGGATGGAGGGGCCTACGAGCAGTACTTC. It specifies CATSRDGGAYEQYF.